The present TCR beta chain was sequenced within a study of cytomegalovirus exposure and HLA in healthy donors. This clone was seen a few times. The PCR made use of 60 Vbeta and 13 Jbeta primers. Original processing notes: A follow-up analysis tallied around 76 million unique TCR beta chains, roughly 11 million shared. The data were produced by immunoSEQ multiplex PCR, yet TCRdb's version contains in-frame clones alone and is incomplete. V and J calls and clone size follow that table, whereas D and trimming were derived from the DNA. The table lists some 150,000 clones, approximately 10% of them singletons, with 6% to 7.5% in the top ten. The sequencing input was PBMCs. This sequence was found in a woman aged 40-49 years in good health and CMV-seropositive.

The CDR3 sequence is CASSLDTQLAGDEKLFF. As DNA, the CDR3 is TGCGCCAGCAGCTTGGACACCCAACTCGCCGGGGATGAAAAACTGTTTTTT. J is TRBJ1-4 and V is TRBV5-1, with D unclear. V was trimmed by 0 bases and J by 6 bases, leaving 18 bases between them. The germline V gene encodes CDR1 SGHRS and CDR2 YFSETQ. The CDR3 contains 17 residues. The full variable domain, rest sourced from reference TRBV5-1 and TRBJ1-4, is KAGVTQTPRYLIKTRGQQVTLSCSPISGHRSVSWYQQTPGQGLQFLFEYFSETQRNKGNFPGRFSGRQFSNSRSEMNVSTLELGDSALYLCASSLDTQLAGDEKLFFGSGTQLSVL.